This T cell receptor beta chain emerged from a study of T-cell reconstitution after alpha-beta-depleted transplantation in children. In this sample, this clonotype turned up a few times. No antigen is known for it. Study-level points and caveats: The high TCRbeta diversity at day 60 in some patients came from surviving recipient T cells and thymic progenitors. Several hundred expanded graft clones reportedly supplied alpha-beta T cells about two months after transplant.

Germline assignment: CDR1 SGHTA and CDR2 FQGTGA. The CDR3 has 15 amino acids. V was trimmed by 0 bases and J by 7 bases, leaving 12 bases between them. Using unique molecular identifiers, the investigators prepared the TCRbeta library. TCRdb processed the PCR reads anew with MiXCR; each CDR3 protein has one entry. Altogether around 100,000 distinct CDR3 sequences are present, 4.5% to 7.5% being singletons, with the ten largest covering around 5.6%. The chain recombines TRBV7-3 with TRBJ2-2; D is ambiguous. The source material was PBMCs, mostly from graft donor cells, sampled 60 days after TCRalphabeta/CD19-depleted stem cell transplant. This TCR came from a female patient aged 2-10 years who had a stem cell transplant for Fanconi anemia, so the T cells may come from the graft donor. CDR3 in DNA: TGTGCCAGCAGCTTAACTGCGGCCCAAGGCGGGGAGCTGTTTTTT. Translated: CASSLTAAQGGELFF.